This T cell receptor beta chain was sequenced in a study of T cell repertoires in cytomegalovirus infection. Germline trimming cut 3 bases from V and 13 bases from J; bases unmatched to any gene: 3. CDR1 and CDR2 from the germline V gene are LNHDA and SQIVND (reference sequence). This CDR3 spans 12 amino acids. TCRdb re-called the reads with MiXCR, one entry per CDR3 protein. Of about 400,000 distinct CDR3 sequences listed, 15% to 20% were seen once; the top ten hold under 9%. The TCR comes from a human donor in good health (CMV status not recorded). Some clones in this sample may be carry-over from other donors' samples. The sample taken for sequencing was PBMCs. The chain uses TRBV19 and TRBJ2-2, with 9 bases fitting TRBD1. The CDR3 DNA follows: TGTGCCAGTAGTATGGGGACAGGGTTGCTGTTTTTT. This codes for CASSMGTGLLFF. The full variable domain, completed using reference TRBV19 and TRBJ2-2, is DGGITQSPKYLFRKEGQNVTLSCEQNLNHDAMYWYRQDPGQGLRLIYYSQIVNDFQKGDIAEGYSVSREKKESFPLTVTSAQKNPTAFYLCASSMGTGLLFFGEGSRLTVL.